The 8 T cell receptor beta chains in this list originate from one sample, sequenced in a study of T-cell reconstitution after alpha-beta-depleted transplantation in children. Unique molecular identifiers were incorporated into the prepared TCRbeta library. Each CDR3 protein gets one entry after TCRdb re-called the PCR reads with MiXCR. The sample has some 200,000 distinct CDR3 sequences, under 8.5% seen once. The sample was PBMCs, mostly from graft donor cells, taken 360 days after TCRalphabeta/CD19-depleted stem cell transplant. The receptors were sampled from a male patient under 10 years old who had a stem cell transplant for acute myeloid leukemia, so the T cells may come from the graft donor.

The chain recombines TRBV12-3 or TRBV12-4 with TRBJ1-2, with D tentatively TRBD1 (6 bases). The CDR3 covers 12 residues. V was pared by 8 bases and J by 4 bases, with 11 bases between. CDR3 region: CASSPGAYGYTF. In nucleotides, the CDR3 is TGTGCCAGCTCACCGGGGGCCTATGGCTACACCTTC.

The V call is TRBV12-3 or TRBV12-4, the J call TRBJ2-5; D is possibly TRBD2 (5 bases). Between the trimmed V and J ends, which lost 6 bases and 1 base, there was a span of 12 bases. The CDR3 contains 14 residues. The CDR3 sequence is CASRDSVIQETQYF. CDR3 coding DNA: TGTGCCAGCAGAGATAGCGTGATCCAAGAGACCCAGTACTTC.

This clonotype was counted many times. The chain is built from TRBV12-3 or TRBV12-4 and TRBJ1-1, with D hard to call. CDR3 size: 13 residues. Trimming took off 3 bases at V and 7 bases at J, with 12 bases between the two ends. In nucleotides, the CDR3 is TGTGCCAGCAGTTTTCGTGAAGTCGGTGAAGCTTTCTTT. This sequence encodes CASSFREVGEAFF.

This clonotype was detected only a few times. The chain couples TRBV7-2 to TRBJ1-2, with D possibly matching TRBD1 (5 bases). The CDR3 runs to 14 residues. From germline, CDR1 is SGHTA and CDR2 FQGNSA. The V gene lost 2 bases and the J gene lost 5 bases, with 12 bases spanning the gap. For the CDR3, the DNA is TGTGCCAGCAGCTTACAGGGCCAAGGGTATGGCTACACCTTC. As protein: CASSLQGQGYGYTF.

This clonotype was counted many times. The V gene is TRBV20-1, the J gene TRBJ2-2, with 8 bases matching TRBD1. CDR3 length: 16 residues. Germline CDR1 is DFQATT and CDR2 is SNEGSKA (reference sequence). The V gene end was trimmed by 2 bases and the J gene end by 3 bases; junction bases not matched to a gene: 8. CDR3 protein: CSARNRQGKDTGELFF. CDR3 DNA sequence: TGCAGTGCTAGAAACCGACAGGGGAAGGACACCGGGGAGCTGTTTTTT.

At least ten counts were recorded for this clonotype. Here the CDR3 DNA reads TGCAGCGTTCCTTCGGTTGGGGGGCTTCAAGAGACCCAGTACTTC. Its translation is CSVPSVGGLQETQYF. The rearrangement joins TRBV29-1 to TRBJ2-5; tentatively, D is TRBD1 or TRBD2 (6 bases each). CDR1 and CDR2 (germline): SQVTM, ANQGSEA. CDR3 length: 15 residues. V lost 5 bases to trimming and J lost 2 bases, with 18 bases between them.

This chain joins TRBV6-2 or TRBV6-3 and TRBJ1-4; 7 nucleotides align to TRBD1. CDR3 length: 15 amino acids. Germline V gene data show CDR1 as MNHEY and CDR2 as SVGEGT. The V gene end was trimmed by 0 bases and the J gene end by 6 bases; junction bases not matched to a gene: 4. CDR3 DNA sequence: TGTGCCAGCAGTTACTCCGGGACAGCTTATGAAAAACTGTTTTTT. This codes for CASSYSGTAYEKLFF.

The chain is built from TRBV20-1 and TRBJ1-6; TRBD1 matches 9 bases. J gave up 7 bases and V 5 bases, and 6 bases lay outside the gene matches. This CDR3 contains 14 residues. Germline CDR1 reads DFQATT; CDR2 reads SNEGSKA (reference sequence). The CDR3 coding sequence is TGCAGTGCTGCTTTAACAGGGGGCAATTCACCCCTCCACTTT. Its protein product is CSAALTGGNSPLHF.